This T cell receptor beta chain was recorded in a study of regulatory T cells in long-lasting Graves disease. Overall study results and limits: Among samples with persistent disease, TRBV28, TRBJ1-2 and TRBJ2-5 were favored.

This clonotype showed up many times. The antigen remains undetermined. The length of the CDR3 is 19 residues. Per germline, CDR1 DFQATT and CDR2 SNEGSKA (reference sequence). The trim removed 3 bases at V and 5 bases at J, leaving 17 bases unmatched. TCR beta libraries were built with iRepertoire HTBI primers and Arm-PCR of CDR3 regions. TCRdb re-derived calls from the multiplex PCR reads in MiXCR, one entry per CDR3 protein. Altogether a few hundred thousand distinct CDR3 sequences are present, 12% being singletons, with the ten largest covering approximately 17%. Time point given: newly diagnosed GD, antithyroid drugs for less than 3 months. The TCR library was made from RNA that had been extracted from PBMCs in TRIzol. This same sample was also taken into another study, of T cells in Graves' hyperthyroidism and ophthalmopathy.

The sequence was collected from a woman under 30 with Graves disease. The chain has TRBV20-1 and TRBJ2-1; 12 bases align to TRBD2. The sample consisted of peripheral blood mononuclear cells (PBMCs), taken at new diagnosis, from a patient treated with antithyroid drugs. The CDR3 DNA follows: TGCAGTGCTAGGGGCCTGTCTAGCGGGAGGGGTGGTAATGACAATGAGCAGTTCTTC. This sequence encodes CSARGLSSGRGGNDNEQFF.